These 30 T cell receptor beta chains came from one sample sequenced in a study of shared clonotypes between healthy human individuals. TCRdb keeps only in-frame clones here, not all; method: immunoSEQ multiplex PCR. The profile shows more than 850,000 clones, approximately 80% of them singletons. Sequences were obtained from memory CD4+ T cells from PBMCs. Subset: CD45RA-negative fraction. Receptors originate from a man aged 18 to 29 in good health. Some clones in this sample may be carry-over from other donors' samples.

V usage is TRBV29-1 and J usage is TRBJ1-5; D is possibly TRBD1 (5 bases). The V gene's germline CDR1 is SQVTM and CDR2 ANQGSEA. V lost 6 bases and J lost 2, with 14 bases in between. This CDR3 has 14 amino acids. CDR3 bases: TGCAGCGTGCTAGACAGCCAGGGCAATCAGCCCCAGCATTTT. Translation gives CSVLDSQGNQPQHF.

V is TRBV12-2 and J is TRBJ2-2. TRBV12-2 is an annotated pseudogene. This CDR3 has 15 amino acids. Written as DNA, the CDR3 is TGTGCAAGTCGCTTAGGAACTACGGGCCTCGGGGAGCTGTTTTTT. It specifies CASRLGTTGLGELFF.

The V and J genes are TRBV4-1 and TRBJ2-7, with D maybe TRBD2 (5 bases). Trimming took off 0 bases at V and 0 bases at J, with 12 bases between the two ends. The CDR3 extends over 16 amino acids. Germline V lookup: CDR1 MGHRA, CDR2 YSYEKL. CDR3 residues: CASSQDVAGSSYEQYF. The CDR3 DNA is TGCGCCAGCAGCCAAGATGTTGCGGGTAGCTCCTACGAGCAGTACTTC.

The J gene is TRBJ2-5, the V gene TRBV15; TRBD2 might be the D (6 bases). The CDR3 contains 15 residues. V was trimmed by 0 bases and J by 7 bases, leaving 15 bases between them. CDR1 LNHNV and CDR2 YYDKDF come from the germline V gene (reference sequence). The CDR3 reads CATSRDEGGRGTQYF. CDR3 nucleotides: TGTGCCACCAGCAGAGATGAGGGCGGGCGGGGGACCCAGTACTTC. The complete variable domain, with remaining parts taken from reference TRBV15 and TRBJ2-5, reads DAMVIQNPRYQVTQFGKPVTLSCSQTLNHNVMYWYQQKSSQAPKLLFHYYDKDFNNEADTPDNFQSRRPNTSFCFLDIRSPGLGDTAMYLCATSRDEGGRGTQYFGPGTRLLVL.

This clone was counted ten times or more. Other DNA sequences within the sample encode an identical CDR3. J is TRBJ2-5 and V is TRBV5-1; 11 nucleotides match TRBD1. Looked up from germline, CDR1 is SGHRS and CDR2 is YFSETQ. There are 16 residues in the CDR3. V lost 3 bases to trimming and J lost 0 bases; unmatched junction nucleotides: 4. The CDR3 loop reads CASSSGTGGYQETQYF. The CDR3 DNA follows: TGCGCCAGCAGCTCCGGGACAGGGGGGTACCAAGAGACCCAGTACTTC.

This clone was counted between two and nine times. The rearrangement uses TRBV9 and TRBJ1-2; TRBD1 agrees at 8 bases. CDR1 and CDR2 from the germline V gene are SGDLS and YYNGEE. Trimming cost V 3 bases and J 8 bases; bases outside gene matches: 6. The CDR3 is made up of 13 amino acids. For the CDR3, the DNA is TGTGCCAGCAGCGGCTCAGGGGGCGAAGGCTACACCTTC. Amino acids: CASSGSGGEGYTF.

V is TRBV19 and J is TRBJ1-2; D possibly corresponds to TRBD1 (5 bases). The germline CDR1 and CDR2 sequences are LNHDA and SQIVND (reference sequence). The CDR3 runs 13 residues. Between the trimmed V and J ends, which lost 3 bases and 7 bases, there was a span of 12 bases. The CDR3 is CASSMGRDRGYTF. The DNA for the CDR3 is TGTGCCAGTAGTATGGGCAGGGATCGTGGCTACACCTTC.

This chain uses TRBV5-1 with TRBJ1-2; no reliable D call. The ends were cut back, 2 bases at V and 8 bases at J, with 13 bases in the middle. The CDR3 spans 13 residues. Germline CDR1 reads SGHRS; CDR2 reads YFSETQ. The CDR3 region is CASSFGVSDGYTF. In nucleotides, the CDR3 is TGCGCCAGCAGCTTTGGGGTTTCGGACGGCTACACCTTC. The complete variable domain, with remaining parts taken from reference TRBV5-1 and TRBJ1-2, reads KAGVTQTPRYLIKTRGQQVTLSCSPISGHRSVSWYQQTPGQGLQFLFEYFSETQRNKGNFPGRFSGRQFSNSRSEMNVSTLELGDSALYLCASSFGVSDGYTFGSGTRLTVV.

This chain uses TRBV4-3 with TRBJ2-3; the match to TRBD2 covers 9 bases. The CDR3 consists of 16 residues. The trim removed 1 base at V and 1 base at J, leaving 3 bases unmatched. The germline V gene has CDR1 LGHNA and CDR2 YSLEER. The CDR3 nucleotides read TGCGCCAGCAGCCAAGTCCGGACTAGCGGCACAGATACGCAGTATTTT. It yields the protein CASSQVRTSGTDTQYF.

The V and J genes are TRBV7-3 and TRBJ1-1; TRBD1 aligns across 9 bases. The junction had 9 bases not matched to a gene; V was cut back by 5 bases and J by 5 bases. CDR1 SGHTA and CDR2 FQGTGA come from the germline V gene. There are 15 residues in the CDR3. The CDR3, as DNA: TGTGCCAGCAGCGCGACACAGGGGGCTGGGACTGAAGCTTTCTTT. It specifies CASSATQGAGTEAFF. Using reference TRBV7-3 and TRBJ1-1 for the parts outside the CDR3, the full variable domain is GAGVSQTPSNKVTEKGKYVELRCDPISGHTALYWYRQSLGQGPEFLIYFQGTGAADDSGLPNDRFFAVRPEGSVSTLKIQRTERGDSAVYLCASSATQGAGTEAFFGQGTRLTVV.

The chain employs TRBV2 and TRBJ2-5, with D possibly matching TRBD2 (6 bases). The V end lost 6 bases, the J end lost 5 bases, and 10 bases lay between the germline ends. The CDR3 spans 12 residues. The germline V gene encodes CDR1 SNHLY and CDR2 FYNNEI. The CDR3 DNA reads TGTGCCAGCAGACGGGACTGGGAGACCCAGTACTTC. It codes for CASRRDWETQYF.

The V call is TRBV2, the J call TRBJ1-5, with unresolved D. Germline V gene sequence: CDR1 SNHLY, CDR2 FYNNEI. This CDR3 comprises 15 residues. Deletions cut 5 bases from V and 0 bases from J, with 11 bases between. The CDR3 protein is CASSLQTPSNQPQHF. CDR3 sequence (DNA): TGTGCCAGCAGTCTACAGACCCCTAGCAATCAGCCCCAGCATTTT.

The chain combines TRBV5-6 with TRBJ1-5, with 8 bases matching TRBD1. Germline-derived CDR1 and CDR2 are SGHDT and YYEEEE. V was clipped by 5 bases and J by 6 bases; unmatched bases: 7. There are 14 residues in the CDR3. The CDR3 DNA reads TGTGCCAGCAGACGACAGGGGTCGGGTCAGCCCCAGCATTTT. This gives the protein CASRRQGSGQPQHF.

This clone was observed a few times. The rearrangement joins TRBV5-1 to TRBJ1-2, with D unresolved. Trimming removed 1 base from V and 2 bases from J, with 15 bases in between. CDR1 and CDR2 (germline): SGHRS, YFSETQ. The CDR3 consists of 16 residues. The CDR3 DNA reads as TGCGCCAGCAGCTTGCAGTCGCGGGGAGTAAACTATGGCTACACCTTC. It specifies CASSLQSRGVNYGYTF.

The chain combines TRBV29-1 with TRBJ2-7; the match to TRBD1 covers 11 bases. CDR1 and CDR2 (germline): SQVTM, ANQGSEA. Losses at the gene ends were 3 bases for V and 3 bases for J; bases not matched to a gene: 7. This CDR3 comprises 15 residues. As DNA, the CDR3 is TGCAGCGTTGACGGACAGGGGGCGATGGGCTACGAGCAGTACTTC. Translation gives CSVDGQGAMGYEQYF.

The chain uses TRBV28 and TRBJ1-2, with no clear D. The CDR3 spans 13 residues. Germline CDR1 is MDHEN and CDR2 is SYDVKM. The V gene lost 1 base and the J gene lost 7 bases, with 10 bases spanning the gap. Here the CDR3 DNA reads TGTGCCAGCAGTTTATTCAAGGAGTCTGGCTACACCTTC. This codes for CASSLFKESGYTF.

This chain connects TRBV28 to TRBJ2-6; perhaps TRBD1 as D (6 bases). Trimming shortened V by 5 bases and J by 10 bases, and 15 bases separated the two germline ends. CDR3 length: 14 residues. Germline CDR1 is MDHEN and CDR2 is SYDVKM. The CDR3 DNA follows: TGTGCCAGCAGTACCGGCCGGGACACTAACGTCCTGACTTTC. Protein product: CASSTGRDTNVLTF.

The gene calls are TRBV19 and TRBJ1-2; no firm D call. V was shortened by 3 bases and J by 5 bases, with 16 bases between the two germline ends. Per the germline V gene, CDR1 is LNHDA and CDR2 is SQIVND (reference sequence). This CDR3 region has 15 residues. The CDR3 coding sequence is TGTGCCAGTAGTATCGGGTTCATACCGCCTTATGGCTACACCTTC. Its protein product is CASSIGFIPPYGYTF. The variable domain in full, completed from reference TRBV19 and TRBJ1-2, reads DGGITQSPKYLFRKEGQNVTLSCEQNLNHDAMYWYRQDPGQGLRLIYYSQIVNDFQKGDIAEGYSVSREKKESFPLTVTSAQKNPTAFYLCASSIGFIPPYGYTFGSGTRLTVV.

The rearrangement uses TRBV7-2 and TRBJ2-5, with 12 bases matching TRBD2. The germline CDR1 and CDR2 sequences are SGHTA and FQGNSA. V was clipped by 1 base and J by 3 bases; unmatched bases: 12. The CDR3 contains 19 residues. The CDR3 loop is CASSLVITSGRPLEETQYF. Written as DNA, the CDR3 is TGTGCCAGCAGCTTAGTTATAACTAGCGGGAGGCCCCTCGAAGAGACCCAGTACTTC.

The V call is TRBV7-9, the J call TRBJ2-1; D tentatively fits TRBD1 or TRBD2 (5 bases each). The V end was cut by 5 bases, the J end by 7 bases, with 18 bases between. From germline, CDR1 is SEHNR and CDR2 FQNEAQ (reference sequence). The CDR3 totals 15 residues. Written as DNA, the CDR3 is TGTGCCAGCAGCCGCCGGGGCAACATAAGGAATGAGCAGTTCTTC. Its translation is CASSRRGNIRNEQFF. The full variable domain, completed using reference TRBV7-9 and TRBJ2-1, is DTGVSQNPRHKITKRGQNVTFRCDPISEHNRLYWYRQTLGQGPEFLTYFQNEAQLEKSRLLSDRFSAERPKGSFSTLEIQRTEQGDSAMYLCASSRRGNIRNEQFFGPGTRLTVL.

This clone turned up a few times. The chain has TRBV30 and TRBJ1-1; no clear D. The CDR3 has 12 amino acids. V was pared by 1 base and J by 1 base, with 4 bases between. CDR1 GTSNPN and CDR2 SVGIG come from the germline V gene (reference sequence). The CDR3 loop is CAWSAGNTEAFF. Written as DNA, the CDR3 is TGTGCCTGGAGTGCCGGGAACACTGAAGCTTTCTTT.

This chain connects TRBV28 to TRBJ2-2, with 9 bases identical to TRBD2. The CDR3 has 15 amino acids. Germline CDR1 and CDR2: MDHEN and SYDVKM. The V segment lost 5 bases and the J segment 5 bases; nucleotides outside the gene matches: 6. The DNA for the CDR3 is TGTGCCAGCAGTCAACCGGGACTAGCTACCGGGGAGCTGTTTTTT. Its translation: CASSQPGLATGELFF.

This rearrangement joins TRBV6-1 to TRBJ2-1; TRBD2 aligns across 10 bases. The V segment lost 0 bases and the J segment 5 bases; nucleotides outside the gene matches: 4. The germline CDR1 and CDR2 sequences are MNHNS and SASEGT. This CDR3 contains 16 residues. The CDR3, as DNA: TGTGCCAGCAGTGAAGCTAGTAGCGGGAGGAACAATGAGCAGTTCTTC. It yields the protein CASSEASSGRNNEQFF.

The chain recombines TRBV18 with TRBJ1-1; D gene uncertain. Per the germline V gene, CDR1 is KGHSH and CDR2 is LQKENI. Deletions cut 0 bases from V and 11 bases from J, with 13 bases between. The CDR3 extends over 13 amino acids. The CDR3: CASSPPEAGGAFF. CDR3 nucleotide sequence: TGTGCCAGCTCACCACCGGAGGCAGGCGGTGCTTTCTTT. Combining the CDR3 with reference TRBV18 and TRBJ1-1 gives the whole variable domain NAGVMQNPRHLVRRRGQEARLRCSPMKGHSHVYWYRQLPEEGLKFMVYLQKENIIDESGMPKERFSAEFPKEGPSILRIQQVVRGDSAAYFCASSPPEAGGAFFGQGTRLTVV.

V usage is TRBV19 and J usage is TRBJ2-6; D possibly corresponds to TRBD2 (5 bases). Trimming stripped 4 bases from V and 2 bases from J, with 15 bases between. Germline V lookup: CDR1 LNHDA, CDR2 SQIVND (reference sequence). The CDR3 runs to 17 residues. CDR3 sequence reads: CASSRVGARAGANVLTF. The CDR3 region has the DNA TGTGCCAGTAGTAGAGTGGGAGCCCGGGCTGGGGCCAACGTCCTGACTTTC.

The chain recombines TRBV29-1 with TRBJ2-3, with D uncertain. The CDR3 runs 12 residues. Trimming removed 7 bases from V and 4 bases from J, with 12 bases in between. CDR1 is SQVTM and CDR2 is ANQGSEA in the germline V gene. The CDR3 sequence: CSAGPTADTQYF. Written as DNA, the CDR3 is TGCAGCGCTGGACCCACGGCAGATACGCAGTATTTT.

This chain links TRBV6-5 with TRBJ1-2; 8 nucleotides match TRBD1. This CDR3 has 13 residues. The germline V gene has CDR1 MNHEY and CDR2 SVGAGI. Trimming cost V 5 bases and J 8 bases; bases outside gene matches: 7. In DNA form, the CDR3 reads TGTGCCAGCAGTGCCGGACAGGGACGGGGCTACACCTTC. Amino acids: CASSAGQGRGYTF.

The V gene is TRBV20-1, the J gene TRBJ2-1; D may match TRBD1 or TRBD2 (6 bases each). V lost 6 bases to trimming and J lost 9 bases, with 12 bases between them. Looked up from germline, CDR1 is DFQATT and CDR2 is SNEGSKA (reference sequence). The CDR3 extends over 11 amino acids. The CDR3 nucleotides read TGCAGTGCCGCAGGGGAGGCTGAGCAGTTCTTC. As protein: CSAAGEAEQFF.

Only one count was recorded for this clone. The rearrangement links TRBV29-1 to TRBJ2-3; D not certain. This CDR3 region has 12 residues. CDR1 is SQVTM, CDR2 ANQGSEA, per germline. The V end lost 7 bases, the J end lost 1 base, and 9 bases lay between the germline ends. The CDR3 nucleotides read TGCAGCGACCCCCCCGGCACAGATACGCAGTATTTT. Translating gives CSDPPGTDTQYF.

The chain carries TRBV5-1 and TRBJ2-1; D might be TRBD1 (6 bases). The CDR3 length is 14 residues. The V gene lost 4 bases and the J gene lost 7 bases, with 15 bases spanning the gap. Germline V gives CDR1 SGHRS, CDR2 YFSETQ. The CDR3 region has the DNA TGCGCCAGCAGCCCGACAGGTATAGAGAATGAGCAGTTCTTC. This gives the protein CASSPTGIENEQFF.